The 7 T cell receptor beta chains below come from one sample, sequenced in a study of cytomegalovirus exposure and HLA in healthy donors. The primer mix had 60 Vbeta and 13 Jbeta primers. Generated by immunoSEQ multiplex PCR, the TCRdb table keeps only in-frame clones and is missing some. The profile covers around 140,000 clones, with roughly 90% appearing a single time and 0.5% to 0.65% taken by the ten largest. Sequencing used PBMCs. The source of these receptors is a woman in her forties in good health and CMV-seronegative.

The chain has TRBV6-5 and TRBJ2-2, with TRBD2 identical over 12 bases. The CDR3 is 15 amino acids. Germline-derived CDR1 and CDR2 are MNHEY and SVGAGI. J gave up 5 bases and V 5 bases, and 3 bases lay outside the gene matches. The CDR3, as DNA: TGTGCCAGCAGTACCGGGACTAGCGGGACCGGGGAGCTGTTTTTT. Translating it yields CASSTGTSGTGELFF.

This rearrangement joins TRBV5-1 to TRBJ2-2; 7 bases fit TRBD1. The germline CDR1 and CDR2 sequences are SGHRS and YFSETQ. J gave up 2 bases and V 0 bases, and 4 bases lay outside the gene matches. This CDR3 comprises 16 residues. The CDR3 region has the DNA TGCGCCAGCAGCTTGGCCAGGGGGTCCAACACCGGGGAGCTGTTTTTT. Amino acid sequence: CASSLARGSNTGELFF.

Details on this clone: The germline gene is not matched at one end of the junction; a read error may be the cause. CDR3 protein: CASSLAGQGWNEQYF. For the CDR3, the DNA is TGTGCCAGCAGCCTAGCGGGACAGGGATGGAACGAGCAGTACTTC. V usage is TRBV7-2 and J usage is TRBJ2-7, with D perhaps matching TRBD1 or TRBD2 (9 bases each). The CDR3 sequence is 15 residues long. CDR1 and CDR2 (germline): SGHTA, FQGNSA.

The rearrangement joins TRBV28 to TRBJ2-4; 7 bases fit TRBD1. V shed 6 bases, J shed 6 bases, and the junction held 5 bases outside the gene matches. The CDR3 contains 13 residues. The germline V gene encodes CDR1 MDHEN and CDR2 SYDVKM. The CDR3 reads CASSLGTANIQYF. CDR3 nucleotide sequence: TGTGCCAGCAGCCTCGGGACAGCAAACATTCAGTACTTC.

The chain has TRBV27 and TRBJ1-5, with a possible D match to TRBD1 (5 bases). Per the germline V gene, CDR1 is MNHEY and CDR2 is SMNVEV (reference sequence). The CDR3 loop spans 17 amino acids. Trimming stripped 5 bases from V and 0 bases from J, with 17 bases between. CDR3 DNA: TGTGCCAGCAGTGTGCAGGGCCACCCTTTTAGCAATCAGCCCCAGCATTTT. Translated: CASSVQGHPFSNQPQHF.

This clone was seen a single time. V is TRBV5-1 and J is TRBJ2-1, with 14 bases identical to TRBD2. The V gene's germline CDR1 is SGHRS and CDR2 YFSETQ. The CDR3 runs 14 residues. The J segment lost 7 bases and the V segment lost 7 bases, leaving 4 bases of the junction unmatched. CDR3 in amino acids: CASGGLAGVNEQFF. In nucleotides, the CDR3 is TGCGCCAGCGGGGGACTAGCGGGAGTAAATGAGCAGTTCTTC.

For this clone: Germline is not matched at one junction end, which may reflect a read error. The chain couples TRBV7-9 to TRBJ1-1; the D is unclear. The CDR3 is 12 amino acids. The germline V gene encodes CDR1 SEHNR and CDR2 FQNEAQ (reference sequence). The CDR3 DNA follows: TGTTCCAGCAGCTCCCTGGCCTCTGAAGCTTTCTTT. Translation: CSSSSLASEAFF.